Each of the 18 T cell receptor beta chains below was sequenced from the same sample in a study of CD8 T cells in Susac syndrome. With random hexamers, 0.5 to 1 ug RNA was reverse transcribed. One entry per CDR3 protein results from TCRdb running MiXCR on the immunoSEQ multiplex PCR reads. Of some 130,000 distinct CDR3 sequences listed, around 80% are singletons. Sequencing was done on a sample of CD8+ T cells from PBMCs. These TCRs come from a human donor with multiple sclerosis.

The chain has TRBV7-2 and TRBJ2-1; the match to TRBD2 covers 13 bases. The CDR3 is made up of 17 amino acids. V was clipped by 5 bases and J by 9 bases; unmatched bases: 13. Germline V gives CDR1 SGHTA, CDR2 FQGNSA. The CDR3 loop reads CASSVPSGLAGAGEQFF. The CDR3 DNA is TGTGCCAGCAGCGTCCCCTCTGGACTAGCGGGAGCTGGTGAGCAGTTCTTC.

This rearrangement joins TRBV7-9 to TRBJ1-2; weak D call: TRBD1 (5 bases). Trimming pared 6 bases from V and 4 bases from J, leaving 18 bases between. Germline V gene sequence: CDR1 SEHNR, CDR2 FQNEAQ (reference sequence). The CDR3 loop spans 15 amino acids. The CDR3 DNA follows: TGTGCCAGCAGTCCATACGCAACGGGGGGCTATGGCTACACCTTC. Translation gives CASSPYATGGYGYTF. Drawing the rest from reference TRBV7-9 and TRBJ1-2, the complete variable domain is DTGVSQNPRHKITKRGQNVTFRCDPISEHNRLYWYRQTLGQGPEFLTYFQNEAQLEKSRLLSDRFSAERPKGSFSTLEIQRTEQGDSAMYLCASSPYATGGYGYTFGSGTRLTVV.

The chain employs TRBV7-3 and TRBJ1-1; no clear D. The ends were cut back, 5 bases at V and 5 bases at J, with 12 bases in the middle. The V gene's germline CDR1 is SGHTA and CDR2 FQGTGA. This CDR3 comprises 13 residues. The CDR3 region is CASSLLPGTEAFF. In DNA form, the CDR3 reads TGTGCCAGCAGCCTCTTGCCGGGGACTGAAGCTTTCTTT.

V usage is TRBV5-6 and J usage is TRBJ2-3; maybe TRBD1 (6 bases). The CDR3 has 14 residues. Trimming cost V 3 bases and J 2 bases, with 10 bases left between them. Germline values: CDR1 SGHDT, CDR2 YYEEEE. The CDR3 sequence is CASSWTEDTDTQYF. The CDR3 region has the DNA TGTGCCAGCAGCTGGACAGAAGACACAGATACGCAGTATTTT.

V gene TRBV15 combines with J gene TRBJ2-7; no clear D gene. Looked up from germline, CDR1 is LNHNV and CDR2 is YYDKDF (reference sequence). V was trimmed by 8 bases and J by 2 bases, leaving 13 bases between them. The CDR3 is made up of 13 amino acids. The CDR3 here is CATRPVGAYEQYF. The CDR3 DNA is TGTGCCACCCGTCCAGTCGGCGCCTACGAGCAGTACTTC.

The CDR3: CASSQSDRDSNEQFF. In nucleotides, the CDR3 is TGCGCCAGCAGCCAAAGCGATAGGGACAGCAATGAGCAGTTCTTC. This chain uses TRBV4-1 with TRBJ2-1; 7 bases agree with TRBD1. The trim removed 2 bases at V and 6 bases at J, leaving 7 bases unmatched. Per the germline V gene, CDR1 is MGHRA and CDR2 is YSYEKL. The CDR3 runs to 15 residues.

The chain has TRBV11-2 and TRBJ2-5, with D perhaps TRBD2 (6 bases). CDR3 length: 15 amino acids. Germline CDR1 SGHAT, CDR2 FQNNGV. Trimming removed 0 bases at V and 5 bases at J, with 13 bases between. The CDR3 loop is CASSLDPGASETQYF. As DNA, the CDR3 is TGTGCCAGCAGCTTAGACCCGGGAGCCAGCGAGACCCAGTACTTC. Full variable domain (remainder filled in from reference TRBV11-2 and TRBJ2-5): EAGVAQSPRYKIIEKRQSVAFWCNPISGHATLYWYQQILGQGPKLLIQFQNNGVVDDSQLPKDRFSAERLKGVDSTLKIQPAKLEDSAVYLCASSLDPGASETQYFGPGTRLLVL.

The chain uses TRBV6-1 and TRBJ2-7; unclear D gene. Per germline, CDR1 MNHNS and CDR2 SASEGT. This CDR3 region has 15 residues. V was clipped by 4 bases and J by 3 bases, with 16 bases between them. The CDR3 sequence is CASSVPRAPNYEQYF. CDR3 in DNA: TGTGCCAGCAGTGTCCCCCGGGCCCCCAACTACGAGCAGTACTTC.

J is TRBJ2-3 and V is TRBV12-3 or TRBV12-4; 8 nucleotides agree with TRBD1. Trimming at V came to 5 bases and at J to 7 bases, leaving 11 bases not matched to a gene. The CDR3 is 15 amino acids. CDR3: CASSPTLGQGYTQYF. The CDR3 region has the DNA TGTGCCAGCAGTCCCACCCTTGGACAGGGATATACGCAGTATTTT.

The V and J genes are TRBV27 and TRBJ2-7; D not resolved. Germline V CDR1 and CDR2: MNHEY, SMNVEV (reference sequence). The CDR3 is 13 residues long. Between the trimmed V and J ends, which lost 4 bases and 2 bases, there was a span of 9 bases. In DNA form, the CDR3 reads TGTGCCAGCAGTTATGGCAGAACCTACGAGCAGTACTTC. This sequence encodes CASSYGRTYEQYF.

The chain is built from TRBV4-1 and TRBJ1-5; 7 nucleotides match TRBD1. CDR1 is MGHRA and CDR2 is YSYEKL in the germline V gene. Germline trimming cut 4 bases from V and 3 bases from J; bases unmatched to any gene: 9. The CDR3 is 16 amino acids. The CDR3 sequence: CASSLRQGSTNQPQHF. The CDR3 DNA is TGCGCCAGCAGCCTCCGACAGGGAAGTACCAATCAGCCCCAGCATTTT.

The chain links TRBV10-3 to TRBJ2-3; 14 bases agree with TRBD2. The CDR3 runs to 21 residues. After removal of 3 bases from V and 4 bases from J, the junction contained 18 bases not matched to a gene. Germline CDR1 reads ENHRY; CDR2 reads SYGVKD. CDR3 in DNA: TGTGCCATCAGTGATTCGGAGGGACTAGCGGGAGATCTTTGGTCCGCAGATACGCAGTATTTT. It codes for CAISDSEGLAGDLWSADTQYF.

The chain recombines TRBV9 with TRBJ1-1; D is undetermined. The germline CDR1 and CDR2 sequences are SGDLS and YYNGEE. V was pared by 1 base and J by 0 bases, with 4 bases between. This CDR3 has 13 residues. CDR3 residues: CASSVNMNTEAFF. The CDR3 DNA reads TGTGCCAGCAGCGTAAATATGAACACTGAAGCTTTCTTT.

CDR3: CASSQNGGGTGELFF. As DNA, the CDR3 is TGCGCCAGCAGCCAAAACGGGGGGGGCACCGGGGAGCTGTTTTTT. The chain uses TRBV4-1 and TRBJ2-2, with TRBD2 identical over 8 bases. With V trimmed by 2 bases and J by 4 bases, 3 bases remained unmatched. Germline CDR1 and CDR2: MGHRA and YSYEKL. This CDR3 region has 15 residues.

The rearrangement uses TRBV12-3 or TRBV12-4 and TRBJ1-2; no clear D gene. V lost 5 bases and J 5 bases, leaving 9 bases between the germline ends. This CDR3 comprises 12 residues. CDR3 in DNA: TGTGCCAGCAGTCAGGCCTCTTATGGCTACACCTTC. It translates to CASSQASYGYTF.

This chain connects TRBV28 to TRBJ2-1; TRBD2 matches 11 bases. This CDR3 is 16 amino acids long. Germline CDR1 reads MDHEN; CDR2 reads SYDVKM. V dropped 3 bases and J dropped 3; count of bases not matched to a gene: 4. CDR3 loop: CASSFSGGAVYNEQFF. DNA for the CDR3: TGTGCCAGCAGTTTTAGCGGGGGGGCTGTCTACAATGAGCAGTTCTTC.

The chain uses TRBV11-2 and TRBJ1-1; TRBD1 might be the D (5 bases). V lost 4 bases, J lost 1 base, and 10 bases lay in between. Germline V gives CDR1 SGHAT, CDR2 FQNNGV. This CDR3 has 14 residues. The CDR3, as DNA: TGTGCCAGCAGCTATATGGGACCGAACACTGAAGCTTTCTTT. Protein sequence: CASSYMGPNTEAFF. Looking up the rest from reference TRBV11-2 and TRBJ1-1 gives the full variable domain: EAGVAQSPRYKIIEKRQSVAFWCNPISGHATLYWYQQILGQGPKLLIQFQNNGVVDDSQLPKDRFSAERLKGVDSTLKIQPAKLEDSAVYLCASSYMGPNTEAFFGQGTRLTVV.

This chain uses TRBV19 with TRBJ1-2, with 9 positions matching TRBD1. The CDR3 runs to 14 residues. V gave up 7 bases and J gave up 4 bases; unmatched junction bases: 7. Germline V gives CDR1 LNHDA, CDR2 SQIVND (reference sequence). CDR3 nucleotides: TGTGCCAGTATCACAGGGGGCGCTGGCTATGGCTACACCTTC. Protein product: CASITGGAGYGYTF.